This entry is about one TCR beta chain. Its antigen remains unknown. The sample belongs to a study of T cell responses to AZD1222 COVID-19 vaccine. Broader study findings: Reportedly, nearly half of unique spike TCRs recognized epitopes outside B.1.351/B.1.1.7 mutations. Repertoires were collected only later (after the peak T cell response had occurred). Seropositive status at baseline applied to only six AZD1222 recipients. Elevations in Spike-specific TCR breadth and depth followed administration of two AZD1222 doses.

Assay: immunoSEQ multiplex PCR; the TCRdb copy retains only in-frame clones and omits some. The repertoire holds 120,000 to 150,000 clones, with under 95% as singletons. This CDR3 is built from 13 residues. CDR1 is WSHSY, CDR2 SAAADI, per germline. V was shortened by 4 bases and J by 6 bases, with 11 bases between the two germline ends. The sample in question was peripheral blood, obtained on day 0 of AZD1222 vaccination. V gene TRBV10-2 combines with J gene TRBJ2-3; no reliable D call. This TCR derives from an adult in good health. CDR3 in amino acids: CASSVPLLDTQYF. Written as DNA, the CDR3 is TGCGCCAGCAGTGTGCCTCTTCTGGATACGCAGTATTTT.